This is a list of T cell receptor beta chains from one sample in a study of cytomegalovirus exposure and HLA in healthy donors. TCRdb keeps only in-frame clones here, not all; method: immunoSEQ multiplex PCR. The sample consists of about 140,000 clones, just under 85% of them appearing once. Sequencing input: PBMCs. These receptors were collected from a man in his forties in good health and CMV-seropositive. CDR3s include the opening cysteine and the closing phenylalanine or tryptophan. A D gene is named only where the DNA matches it firmly. Clone size, where shown, is once, few, many, or a class for clones that have expanded.

length	size	D	V	J	CDR3	DNA
14	.	.	TRBV5-4	TRBJ1-4	CASSLDRVDEKLFF	TGTGCCAGCAGCTTGGACAGGGTCGATGAAAAACTGTTTTTT
11	.	.	TRBV6-1	TRBJ1-1	CASSGDTEAFF	TGTGCCAGCAGCGGGGACACTGAAGCTTTCTTT
10	.	.	TRBV12-1	TRBJ2-7	CASSFGSQYF	TGTGCCAGCAGCTTCGGGTCGCAGTACTTC
16	.	.	TRBV10-3	TRBJ2-1	CAISDSPGGTYNEQFF	TGTGCCATCAGTGACTCCCCTGGGGGGACCTACAATGAGCAGTTCTTC
14	.	TRBD1	TRBV30	TRBJ2-2	CAWSLPGQGLELFF	TGTGCCTGGAGCTTACCGGGACAGGGGCTTGAGCTGTTTTTT
17	.	TRBD1	TRBV30	TRBJ1-3	CAWSVTRTGGIGNTIYF	TGTGCCTGGAGTGTCACCCGGACAGGGGGTATTGGAAACACCATATATTTT
15	many	TRBD2	TRBV5-1	TRBJ2-1	CASNPAPTSGRPRFF	TGCGCCAGCAACCCGGCACCTACTAGCGGGAGGCCCCGGTTCTTC
13	.	.	TRBV19	TRBJ2-3	CASSPTSTDTQYF	TGTGCCAGTAGCCCAACTAGCACAGATACGCAGTATTTT
15	.	TRBD2	TRBV5-6	TRBJ2-7	CASSLAGLGAYEQYF	TGTGCCAGCAGCTTGGCCGGACTAGGGGCCTACGAGCAGTACTTC
14	.	.	TRBV16	TRBJ1-3	CASSPSTGGNTIYF	TGTGCCAGCAGCCCAAGCACAGGAGGAAACACCATATATTTT
14	once	.	TRBV25-1	TRBJ2-3	CASSELRSSPRQYF	TGTGCCAGCAGTGAATTACGGAGCAGCCCAAGGCAGTATTTT
17	.	.	TRBV5-5	TRBJ1-2	CASSLWPRGPSGYGYTF	TGTGCCAGCAGCTTGTGGCCCCGGGGTCCCTCCGGCTATGGCTACACCTTC
17	.	.	TRBV5-6	TRBJ2-7	CASSFIYGQGGTYEQYF	TGTGCCAGCAGCTTCATTTACGGGCAGGGAGGAACCTACGAGCAGTACTTC
14	.	TRBD1	TRBV2	TRBJ2-5	CASNSLGGEETQYF	TGTGCCAGCAACAGCTTAGGGGGCGAGGAGACCCAGTACTTC